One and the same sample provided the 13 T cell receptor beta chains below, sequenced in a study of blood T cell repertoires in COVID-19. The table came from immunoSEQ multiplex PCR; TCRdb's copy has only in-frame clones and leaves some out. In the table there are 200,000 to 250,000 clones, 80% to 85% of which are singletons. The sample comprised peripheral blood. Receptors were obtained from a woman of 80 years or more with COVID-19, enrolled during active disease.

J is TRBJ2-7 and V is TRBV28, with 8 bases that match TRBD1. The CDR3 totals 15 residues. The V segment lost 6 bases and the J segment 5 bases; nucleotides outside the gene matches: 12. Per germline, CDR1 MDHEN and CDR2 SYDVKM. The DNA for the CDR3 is TGTGCCAGCAGAACGTCCGGGACAGGATTCCACGAGCAGTACGTC. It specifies CASRTSGTGFHEQYV.

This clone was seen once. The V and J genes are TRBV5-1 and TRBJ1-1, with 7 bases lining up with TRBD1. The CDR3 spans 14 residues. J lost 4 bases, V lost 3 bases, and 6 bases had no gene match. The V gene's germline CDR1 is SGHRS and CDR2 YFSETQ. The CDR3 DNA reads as TGCGCCAGCAGCTCATCACAGGGGAGCACTGAAGCTTTCTTT. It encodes CASSSSQGSTEAFF.

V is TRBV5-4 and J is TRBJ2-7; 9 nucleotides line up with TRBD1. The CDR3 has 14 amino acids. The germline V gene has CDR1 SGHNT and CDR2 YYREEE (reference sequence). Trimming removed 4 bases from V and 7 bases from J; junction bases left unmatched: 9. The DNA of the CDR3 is TGTGCCAGCAGCGTTGGACAGGGGCCGTCGGAGCAGTACTTC. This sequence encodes CASSVGQGPSEQYF.

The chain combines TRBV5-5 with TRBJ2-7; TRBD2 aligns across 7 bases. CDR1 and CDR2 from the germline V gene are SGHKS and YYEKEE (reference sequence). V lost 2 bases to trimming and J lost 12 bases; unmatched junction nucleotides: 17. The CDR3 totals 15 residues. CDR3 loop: CASSFLFLAAEAWYF. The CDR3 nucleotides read TGTGCCAGCAGCTTCTTGTTCCTAGCGGCTGAGGCCTGGTACTTC.

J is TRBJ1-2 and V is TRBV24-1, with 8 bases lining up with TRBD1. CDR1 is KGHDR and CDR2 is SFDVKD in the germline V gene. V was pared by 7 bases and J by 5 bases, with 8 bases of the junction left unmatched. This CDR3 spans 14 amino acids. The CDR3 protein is CATSGQGRGYGYTF. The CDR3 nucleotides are TGTGCCACCAGCGGACAGGGAAGGGGGTATGGCTACACCTTC.

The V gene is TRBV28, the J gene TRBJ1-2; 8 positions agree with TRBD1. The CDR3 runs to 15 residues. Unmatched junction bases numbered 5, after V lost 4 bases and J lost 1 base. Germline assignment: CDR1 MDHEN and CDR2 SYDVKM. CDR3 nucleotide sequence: TGTGCCAGCAGTTCCGGGACAGGAGATAACTATGGCTACACCTTC. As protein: CASSSGTGDNYGYTF.

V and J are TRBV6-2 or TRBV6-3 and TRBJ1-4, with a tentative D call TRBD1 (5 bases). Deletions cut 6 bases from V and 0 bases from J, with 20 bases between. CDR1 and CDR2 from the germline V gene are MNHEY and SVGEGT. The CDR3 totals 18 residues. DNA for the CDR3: TGTGCCAGCAGCTCCAGTTCCGGCAGGGCCCCAACTAATGAAAAACTGTTTTTT. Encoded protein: CASSSSSGRAPTNEKLFF.

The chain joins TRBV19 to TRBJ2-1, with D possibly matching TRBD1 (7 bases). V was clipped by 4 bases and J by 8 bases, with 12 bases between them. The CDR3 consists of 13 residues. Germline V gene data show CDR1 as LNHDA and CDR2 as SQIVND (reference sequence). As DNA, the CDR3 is TGTGCCAGTAGTAAAAGCAGGGGGGATGAGCAGTTCTTC. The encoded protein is CASSKSRGDEQFF.

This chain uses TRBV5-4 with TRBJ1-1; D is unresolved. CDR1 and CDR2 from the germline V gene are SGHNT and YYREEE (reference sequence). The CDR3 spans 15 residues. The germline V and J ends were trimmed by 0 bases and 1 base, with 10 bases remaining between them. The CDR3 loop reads CASSLAGSANTEAFF. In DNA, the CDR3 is TGTGCCAGCAGCTTGGCGGGTAGCGCGAACACTGAAGCTTTCTTT.

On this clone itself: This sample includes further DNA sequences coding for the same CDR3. The CDR3 region has the DNA TGTGCCAGCAGCTTAGGGGGGGGCAATCAGCCCCAGCATTTT. Translated, it gives CASSLGGGNQPQHF. V gene TRBV7-2 combines with J gene TRBJ1-5; weak D call: TRBD1 (5 bases). This CDR3 contains 14 residues. The V end lost 1 base, the J end lost 2 bases, and 6 bases lay between the germline ends. Germline V lookup: CDR1 SGHTA, CDR2 FQGNSA.

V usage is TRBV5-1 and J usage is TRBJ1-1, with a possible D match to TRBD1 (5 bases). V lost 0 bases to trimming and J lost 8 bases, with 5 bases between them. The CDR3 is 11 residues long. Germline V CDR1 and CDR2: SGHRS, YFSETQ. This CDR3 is CASSLGQEAFF. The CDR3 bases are TGCGCCAGCAGCTTGGGACAGGAAGCTTTCTTT.

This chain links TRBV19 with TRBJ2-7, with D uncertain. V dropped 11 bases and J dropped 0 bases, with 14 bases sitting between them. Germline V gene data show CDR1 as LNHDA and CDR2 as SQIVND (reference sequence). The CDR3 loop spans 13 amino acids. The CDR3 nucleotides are TGTGCCTGGCCGCTAGAGAGCTCCTACGAGCAGTACGTC. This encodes CAWPLESSYEQYV.

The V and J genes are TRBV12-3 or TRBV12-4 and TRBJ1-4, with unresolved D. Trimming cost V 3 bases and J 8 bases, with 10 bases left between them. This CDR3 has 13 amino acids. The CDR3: CASSLAAAEKLFF. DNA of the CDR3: TGTGCCAGCAGTTTGGCGGCGGCAGAAAAACTGTTTTTT.